The 19 T cell receptor beta chains below were found in one sample sequenced in a study of cytomegalovirus exposure and HLA in healthy donors. A multiplex PCR was run with 60 Vbeta primers and 13 Jbeta primers. Here immunoSEQ multiplex PCR was the method, and the copy in TCRdb shows in-frame clones only, minus some. This repertoire shows roughly 130,000 clones, less than 85% found once; its top ten account for 2.1%. The sample taken for sequencing was PBMCs. These receptors were collected from a woman aged 40-49 years in good health and CMV-seropositive.

The chain uses TRBV6-5 and TRBJ2-5; 7 bases are a match to TRBD2. The DNA end is a closer match to TRBJ2-7, so the J assignment may be wrong. CDR3 size: 14 residues. Germline V gene data show CDR1 as MNHEY and CDR2 as SVGAGI. Here the CDR3 reads CASSTTSQVYEQYF. For the CDR3, the DNA is TGTGCCAGCAGCACGACTAGCCAGGTTTACGAGCAGTACTTC.

This sequence joins TRBV2 and TRBJ2-3; no reliable D call. Trimming cost V 9 bases and J 3 bases, with 22 bases left between them. Germline CDR1 SNHLY, CDR2 FYNNEI. The CDR3 covers 16 residues. This CDR3 is CASSPRSTISTDTQYF. DNA of the CDR3: TGTGCCAGTAGTCCCCGAAGCACTATTAGTACAGATACGCAGTATTTT.

This clone has only a few counts. The J gene is TRBJ2-5, the V gene TRBV9, with 9 bases matching TRBD1. Germline values: CDR1 SGDLS, CDR2 YYNGEE. Losses at the gene ends were 3 bases for V and 4 bases for J; bases not matched to a gene: 7. This CDR3 is built from 15 residues. The CDR3 nucleotides are TGTGCCAGCAGCGAGCGGACAGGGGAGACAGAGACCCAGTACTTC. It is translated as CASSERTGETETQYF. The complete variable domain, with remaining parts taken from reference TRBV9 and TRBJ2-5, reads DSGVTQTPKHLITATGQRVTLRCSPRSGDLSVYWYQQSLDQGLQFLIQYYNGEERAKGNILERFSAQQFPDLHSELNLSSLELGDSALYFCASSERTGETETQYFGPGTRLLVL.

In DNA, the CDR3 is TGTGCCAGCAGCTTGCAGAGCGGATATAGCACAGATACGCAGTATTTT. It codes for CASSLQSGYSTDTQYF. The V gene is TRBV7-2, the J gene TRBJ2-3; D possibly corresponds to TRBD2 (5 bases). The germline CDR1 and CDR2 sequences are SGHTA and FQGNSA. Trimming pared 3 bases from V and 0 bases from J, leaving 13 bases between. CDR3 length equals 16 residues.

The V call is TRBV28, the J call TRBJ1-1, with TRBD1 identical over 11 bases. In germline, CDR1 is MDHEN, CDR2 SYDVKM. The CDR3 has 13 amino acids. V shed 3 bases, J shed 11 bases, and the junction held 5 bases outside the gene matches. The CDR3 DNA reads as TGTGCCAGCAGTTTCGGGACAGGGGGACACGCTTTCTTT. Translating gives CASSFGTGGHAFF.

The rearrangement links TRBV6-5 to TRBJ2-7; tentative D call: TRBD1 (5 bases). The V end was cut by 4 bases, the J end by 3 bases, with 10 bases between. Per the germline V gene, CDR1 is MNHEY and CDR2 is SVGAGI. CDR3 size: 13 residues. CDR3 nucleotides: TGTGCCAGCAGTTCCGGCAGGGTCTACGAGCAGTACTTC. Its protein product is CASSSGRVYEQYF.

CDR3 in DNA: TGCGCCAGCAGCTTGGCCCTAAGGCCGGGCCAAGAGACCCAGTACTTC. Amino acid sequence: CASSLALRPGQETQYF. The gene calls are TRBV5-1 and TRBJ2-5; no reliable D call. Trimming removed 0 bases from V and 1 base from J, with 13 bases in between. Looked up from germline, CDR1 is SGHRS and CDR2 is YFSETQ. The length of the CDR3 is 16 residues.

The chain employs TRBV27 and TRBJ1-2, with D tentatively TRBD1 (6 bases). The CDR3 is made up of 15 amino acids. CDR1 and CDR2 from the germline V gene are MNHEY and SMNVEV (reference sequence). V was trimmed by 5 bases and J by 2 bases, leaving 15 bases between them. The CDR3 DNA is TGTGCCAGCAGTGAGACAGGAAGGGTAAACTATGGCTACACCTTC. The encoded protein is CASSETGRVNYGYTF.

This chain uses TRBV28 with TRBJ2-1; D possibly corresponds to TRBD2 (6 bases). This CDR3 has 13 residues. Germline CDR1 MDHEN, CDR2 SYDVKM. Trimming shortened V by 8 bases and J by 9 bases, and 17 bases separated the two germline ends. The CDR3 protein is CASVSRRAGEQFF. The CDR3 nucleotides read TGTGCCAGCGTATCCAGGAGGGCCGGTGAGCAGTTCTTC.

The CDR3 sequence: CASSEGGNQPQHF. The CDR3 DNA reads as TGTGCCAGCAGCGAGGGGGGCAATCAGCCCCAGCATTTT. The V gene is TRBV5-4, the J gene TRBJ1-5, with D perhaps matching TRBD1 (6 bases). Germline V gene sequence: CDR1 SGHNT, CDR2 YYREEE (reference sequence). The germline V and J ends were trimmed by 4 bases and 2 bases, with 7 bases remaining between them. The CDR3 covers 13 residues.

The gene calls are TRBV7-2 and TRBJ1-2, with D possibly matching TRBD1 (6 bases). CDR3 length equals 15 residues. Between the trimmed V and J ends, which lost 3 bases and 7 bases, there was a span of 18 bases. Germline CDR1 reads SGHTA; CDR2 reads FQGNSA. CDR3 sequence reads: CASSFLQGSPLGYTF. CDR3 nucleotide sequence: TGTGCCAGCAGCTTCCTACAGGGATCCCCCCTTGGCTACACCTTC.

The CDR3 nucleotides read TGTGCCACCAGCAGTGGACTAGCGTCTCAAGAGACCCAGTACTTC. This translates into CATSSGLASQETQYF. This rearrangement joins TRBV15 to TRBJ2-5, with 9 bases lining up with TRBD2. V lost 3 bases to trimming and J lost 2 bases; unmatched junction nucleotides: 4. The CDR3 length is 15 residues. Germline CDR1 is LNHNV and CDR2 is YYDKDF (reference sequence).

The chain recombines TRBV5-6 with TRBJ1-4, with D perhaps matching TRBD1 (6 bases). The CDR3 is 16 residues long. Trimming removed 4 bases at V and 0 bases at J, with 13 bases between. CDR1 and CDR2 from the germline V gene are SGHDT and YYEEEE. CDR3 in amino acids: CASSRAGVATNEKLFF. The DNA of the CDR3 is TGTGCCAGCAGCCGGGCAGGGGTCGCAACTAATGAAAAACTGTTTTTT.

V gene TRBV5-1 combines with J gene TRBJ2-3, with 8 nucleotides matching TRBD2. The trim removed 4 bases at V and 6 bases at J, leaving 10 bases unmatched. This CDR3 spans 15 amino acids. The germline gives CDR1 SGHRS, CDR2 YFSETQ. This chain's CDR3 is CASSPGLAVRDTQYF. The CDR3 nucleotides read TGCGCCAGCAGCCCCGGACTAGCCGTGAGGGATACGCAGTATTTT.

In this sample, this clone turned up once. This chain joins TRBV4-1 and TRBJ1-2; 8 nucleotides agree with TRBD1. The CDR3 extends over 16 amino acids. Per germline, CDR1 MGHRA and CDR2 YSYEKL. Unmatched junction bases numbered 10, after V lost 0 bases and J lost 7 bases. CDR3 loop: CASSQEGQGALGGYTF. The CDR3, as DNA: TGCGCCAGCAGCCAAGAAGGGCAGGGGGCATTGGGTGGCTACACCTTC.

This clone was detected once. The rearrangement joins TRBV28 to TRBJ1-4; 8 positions match TRBD1. CDR1 MDHEN and CDR2 SYDVKM come from the germline V gene. This CDR3 comprises 14 residues. Unmatched junction bases numbered 11, after V lost 6 bases and J lost 11 bases. In DNA, the CDR3 is TGTGCCAGCAGCGGACAGGGCCTTTTAGCTAAACTGTTTTTT. Translation gives CASSGQGLLAKLFF.

This sequence joins TRBV29-1 and TRBJ2-1; 10 nucleotides match TRBD1. CDR3 length: 14 residues. Losses at the gene ends were 8 bases for V and 7 bases for J; bases not matched to a gene: 11. Germline-derived CDR1 and CDR2 are SQVTM and ANQGSEA. The CDR3 bases are TGCAGCCTATACGGGAGGACAGGGGGGAATGAGCAGTTCTTC. Its translation is CSLYGRTGGNEQFF.

V gene TRBV28 combines with J gene TRBJ1-2; 11 positions match TRBD1. The CDR3 covers 15 residues. Per the germline V gene, CDR1 is MDHEN and CDR2 is SYDVKM. After removal of 4 bases from V and 7 bases from J, the junction contained 8 bases not matched to a gene. The CDR3 protein is CASSSTGTGGGGYTF. CDR3 DNA sequence: TGTGCCAGCAGTTCCACCGGGACAGGGGGGGGTGGCTACACCTTC.

V gene TRBV2 combines with J gene TRBJ1-1; D ambiguous. CDR3 length equals 13 residues. Trimming pared 3 bases from V and 1 base from J, leaving 6 bases between. Germline loops: CDR1 SNHLY, CDR2 FYNNEI. For the CDR3, the DNA is TGTGCCAGCAGTGAGGGAGCGAACACTGAAGCTTTCTTT. Translating gives CASSEGANTEAFF.